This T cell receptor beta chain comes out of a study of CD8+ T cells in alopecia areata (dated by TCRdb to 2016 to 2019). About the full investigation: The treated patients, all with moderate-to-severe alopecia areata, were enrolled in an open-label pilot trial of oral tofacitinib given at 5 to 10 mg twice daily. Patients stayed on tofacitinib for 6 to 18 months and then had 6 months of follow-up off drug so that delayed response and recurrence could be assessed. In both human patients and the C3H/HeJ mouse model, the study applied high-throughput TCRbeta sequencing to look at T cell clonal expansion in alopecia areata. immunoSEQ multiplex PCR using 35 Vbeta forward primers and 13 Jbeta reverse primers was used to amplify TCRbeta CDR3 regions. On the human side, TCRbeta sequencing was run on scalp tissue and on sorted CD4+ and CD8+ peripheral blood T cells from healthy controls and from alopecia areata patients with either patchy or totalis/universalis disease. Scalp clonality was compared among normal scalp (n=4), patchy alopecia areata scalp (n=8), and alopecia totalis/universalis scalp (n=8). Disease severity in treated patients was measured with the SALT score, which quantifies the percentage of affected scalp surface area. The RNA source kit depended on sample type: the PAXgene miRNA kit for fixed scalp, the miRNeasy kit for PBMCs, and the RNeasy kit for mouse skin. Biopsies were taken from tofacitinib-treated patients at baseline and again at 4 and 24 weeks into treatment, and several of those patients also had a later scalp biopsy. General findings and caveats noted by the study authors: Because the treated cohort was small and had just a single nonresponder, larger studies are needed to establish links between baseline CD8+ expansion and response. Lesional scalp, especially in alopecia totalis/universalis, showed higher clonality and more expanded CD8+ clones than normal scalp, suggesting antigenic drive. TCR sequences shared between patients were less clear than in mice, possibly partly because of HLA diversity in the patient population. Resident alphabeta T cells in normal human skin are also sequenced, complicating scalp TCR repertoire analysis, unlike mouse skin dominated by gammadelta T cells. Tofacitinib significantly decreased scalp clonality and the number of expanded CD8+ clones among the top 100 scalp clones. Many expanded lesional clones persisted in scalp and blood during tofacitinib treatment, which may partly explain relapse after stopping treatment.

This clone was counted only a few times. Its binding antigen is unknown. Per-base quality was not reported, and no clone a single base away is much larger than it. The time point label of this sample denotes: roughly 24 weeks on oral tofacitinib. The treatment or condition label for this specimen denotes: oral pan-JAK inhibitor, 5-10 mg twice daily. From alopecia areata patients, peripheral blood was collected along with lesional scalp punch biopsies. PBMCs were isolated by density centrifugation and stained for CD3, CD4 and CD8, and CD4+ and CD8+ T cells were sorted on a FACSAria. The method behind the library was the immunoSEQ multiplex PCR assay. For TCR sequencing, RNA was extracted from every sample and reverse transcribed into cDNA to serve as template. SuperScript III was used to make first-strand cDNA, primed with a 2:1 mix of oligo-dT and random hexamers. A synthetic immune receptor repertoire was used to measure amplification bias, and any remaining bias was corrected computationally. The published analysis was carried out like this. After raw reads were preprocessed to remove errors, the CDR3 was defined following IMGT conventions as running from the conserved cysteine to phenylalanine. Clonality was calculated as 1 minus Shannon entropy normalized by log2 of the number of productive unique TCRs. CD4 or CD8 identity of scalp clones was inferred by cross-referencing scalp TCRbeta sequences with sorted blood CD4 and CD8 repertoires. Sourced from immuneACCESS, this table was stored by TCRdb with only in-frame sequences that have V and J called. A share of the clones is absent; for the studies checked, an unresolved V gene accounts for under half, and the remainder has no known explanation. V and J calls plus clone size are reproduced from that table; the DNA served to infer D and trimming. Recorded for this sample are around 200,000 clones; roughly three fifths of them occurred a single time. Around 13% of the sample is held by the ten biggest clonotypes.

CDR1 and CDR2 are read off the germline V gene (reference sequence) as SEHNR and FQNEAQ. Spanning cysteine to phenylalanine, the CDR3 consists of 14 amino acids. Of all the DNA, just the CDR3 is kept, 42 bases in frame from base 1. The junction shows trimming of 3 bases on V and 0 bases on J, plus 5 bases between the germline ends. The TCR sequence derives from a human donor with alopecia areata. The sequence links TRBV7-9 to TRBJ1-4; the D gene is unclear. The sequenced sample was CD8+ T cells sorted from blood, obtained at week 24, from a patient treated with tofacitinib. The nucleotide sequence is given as TGTGCCAGCAGCTTCCAAACAACTAATGAAAAACTGTTTTTT. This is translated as CASSFQTTNEKLFF.